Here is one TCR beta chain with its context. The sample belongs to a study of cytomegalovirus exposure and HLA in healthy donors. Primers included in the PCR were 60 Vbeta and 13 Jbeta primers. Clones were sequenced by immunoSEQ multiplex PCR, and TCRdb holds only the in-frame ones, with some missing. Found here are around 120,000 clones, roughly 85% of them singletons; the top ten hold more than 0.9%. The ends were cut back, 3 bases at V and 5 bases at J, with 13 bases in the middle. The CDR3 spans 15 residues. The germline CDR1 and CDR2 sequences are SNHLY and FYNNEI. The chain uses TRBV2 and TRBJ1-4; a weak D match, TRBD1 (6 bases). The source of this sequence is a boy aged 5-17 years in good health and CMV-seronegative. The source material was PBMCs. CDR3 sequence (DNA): TGTGCCAGCAGTGATCGCAGGGGTGTGAATGAAAAACTGTTTTTT. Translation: CASSDRRGVNEKLFF.